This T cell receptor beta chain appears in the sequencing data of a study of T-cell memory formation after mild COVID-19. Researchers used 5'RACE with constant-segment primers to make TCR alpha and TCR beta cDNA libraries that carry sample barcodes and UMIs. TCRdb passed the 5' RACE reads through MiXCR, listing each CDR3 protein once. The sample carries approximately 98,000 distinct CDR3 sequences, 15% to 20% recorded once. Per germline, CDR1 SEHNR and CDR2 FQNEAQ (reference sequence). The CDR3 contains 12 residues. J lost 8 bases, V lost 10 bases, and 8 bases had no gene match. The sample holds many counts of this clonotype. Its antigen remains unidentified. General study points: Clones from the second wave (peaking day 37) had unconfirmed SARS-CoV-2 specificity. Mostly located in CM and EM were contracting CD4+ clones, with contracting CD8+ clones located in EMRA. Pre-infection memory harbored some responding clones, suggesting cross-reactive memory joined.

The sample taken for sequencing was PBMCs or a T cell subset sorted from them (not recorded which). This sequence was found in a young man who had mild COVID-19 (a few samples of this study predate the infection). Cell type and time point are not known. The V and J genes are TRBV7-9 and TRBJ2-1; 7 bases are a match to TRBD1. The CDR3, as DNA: TGTGCCATAGGGACAGTTGGCTATGAGCAGTTCTTC. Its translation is CAIGTVGYEQFF.